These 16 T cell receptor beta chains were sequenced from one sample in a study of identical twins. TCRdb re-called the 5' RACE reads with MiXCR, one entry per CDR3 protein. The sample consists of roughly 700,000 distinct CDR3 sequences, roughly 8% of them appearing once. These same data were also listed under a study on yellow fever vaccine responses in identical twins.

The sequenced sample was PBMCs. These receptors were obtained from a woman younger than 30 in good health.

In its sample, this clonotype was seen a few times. The CDR3 nucleotides are TGCAGTGCAAACGAGGGACAGGGGTTCCACGAGCAGTACTTC. Its protein is CSANEGQGFHEQYF. The genes are TRBV20-1 and TRBJ2-7; TRBD1 agrees at 10 bases. The V and J ends lost 6 bases and 5 bases, in that order; junction bases with no gene match: 10. The CDR3 spans 14 residues. Germline assignment: CDR1 DFQATT and CDR2 SNEGSKA (reference sequence).

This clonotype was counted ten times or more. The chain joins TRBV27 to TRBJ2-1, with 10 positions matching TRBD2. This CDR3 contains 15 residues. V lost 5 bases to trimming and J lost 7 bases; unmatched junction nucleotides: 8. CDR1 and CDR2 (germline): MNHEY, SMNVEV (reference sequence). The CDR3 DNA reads TGTGCCAGCAGTAGACCGGGACTAGCGCTAAATGAGCAGTTCTTC. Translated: CASSRPGLALNEQFF.

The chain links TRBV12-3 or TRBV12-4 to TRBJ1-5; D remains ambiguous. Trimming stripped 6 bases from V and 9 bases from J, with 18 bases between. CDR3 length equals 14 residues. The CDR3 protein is CASSSVPSWSPQHF. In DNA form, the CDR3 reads TGTGCCAGCAGCTCGGTCCCTAGTTGGTCGCCCCAGCATTTT.

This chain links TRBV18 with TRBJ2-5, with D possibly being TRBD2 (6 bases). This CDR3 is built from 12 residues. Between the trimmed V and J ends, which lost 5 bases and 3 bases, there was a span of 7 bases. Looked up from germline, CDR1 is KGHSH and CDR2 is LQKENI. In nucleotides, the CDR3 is TGTGCCAGCTCAGGGGAGGAAGAGACCCAGTACTTC. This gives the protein CASSGEEETQYF.

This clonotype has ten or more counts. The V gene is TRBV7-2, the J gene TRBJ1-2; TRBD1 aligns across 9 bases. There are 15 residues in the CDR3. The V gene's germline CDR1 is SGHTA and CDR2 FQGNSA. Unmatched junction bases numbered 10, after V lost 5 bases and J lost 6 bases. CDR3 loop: CASSPIGTGRDGYTF. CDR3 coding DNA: TGTGCCAGCAGCCCCATCGGGACAGGGAGGGATGGCTACACCTTC.

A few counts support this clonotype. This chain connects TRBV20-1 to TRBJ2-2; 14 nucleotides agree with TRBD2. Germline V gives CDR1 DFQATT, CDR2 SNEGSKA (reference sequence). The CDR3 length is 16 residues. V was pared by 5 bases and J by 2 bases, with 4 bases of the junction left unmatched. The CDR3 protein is CSAPTSGRANTGELFF. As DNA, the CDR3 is TGCAGTGCTCCGACTAGCGGGAGGGCCAACACCGGGGAGCTGTTTTTT.

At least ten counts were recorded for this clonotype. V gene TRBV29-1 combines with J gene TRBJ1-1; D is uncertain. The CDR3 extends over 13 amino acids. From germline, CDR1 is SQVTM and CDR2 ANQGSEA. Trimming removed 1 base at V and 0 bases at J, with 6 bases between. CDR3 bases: TGCAGCGTTGAAGCTGCCATGAACACTGAAGCTTTCTTT. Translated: CSVEAAMNTEAFF.

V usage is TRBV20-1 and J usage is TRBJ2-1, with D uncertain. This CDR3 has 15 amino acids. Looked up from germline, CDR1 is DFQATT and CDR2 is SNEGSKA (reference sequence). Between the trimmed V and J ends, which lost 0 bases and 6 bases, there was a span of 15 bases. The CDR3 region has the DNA TGCAGTGCTAGAGATGGCCTGCTAGTGAGCAATGAGCAGTTCTTC. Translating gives CSARDGLLVSNEQFF.

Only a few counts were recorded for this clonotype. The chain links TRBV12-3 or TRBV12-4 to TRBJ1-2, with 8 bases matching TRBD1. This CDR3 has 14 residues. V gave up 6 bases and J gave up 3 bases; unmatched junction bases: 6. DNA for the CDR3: TGTGCCAGCAGACGTGCGGACAGGGACTATGGCTACACCTTC. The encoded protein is CASRRADRDYGYTF.

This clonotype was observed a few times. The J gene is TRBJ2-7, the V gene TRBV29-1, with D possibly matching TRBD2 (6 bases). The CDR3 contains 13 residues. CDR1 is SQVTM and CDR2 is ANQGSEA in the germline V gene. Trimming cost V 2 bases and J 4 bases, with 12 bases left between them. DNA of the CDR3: TGCAGCGTTGAACGGGGGAGTGGGTACGAGCAGTACTTC. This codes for CSVERGSGYEQYF.

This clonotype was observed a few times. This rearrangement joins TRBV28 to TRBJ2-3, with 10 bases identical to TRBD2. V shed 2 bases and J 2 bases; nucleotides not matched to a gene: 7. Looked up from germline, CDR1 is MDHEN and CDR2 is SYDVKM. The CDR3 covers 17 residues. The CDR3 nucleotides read TGTGCCAGCAGTTTAACTCTTACTAGCGGGGACACAGATACGCAGTATTTT. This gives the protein CASSLTLTSGDTDTQYF.

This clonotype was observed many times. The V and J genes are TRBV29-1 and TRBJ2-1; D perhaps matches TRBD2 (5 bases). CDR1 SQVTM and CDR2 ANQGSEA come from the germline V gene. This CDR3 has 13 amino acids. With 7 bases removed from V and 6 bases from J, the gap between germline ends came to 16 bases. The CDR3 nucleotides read TGCAGCGCAGTAAGGGATGCGGGCAATGAGCAGTTCTTC. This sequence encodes CSAVRDAGNEQFF.

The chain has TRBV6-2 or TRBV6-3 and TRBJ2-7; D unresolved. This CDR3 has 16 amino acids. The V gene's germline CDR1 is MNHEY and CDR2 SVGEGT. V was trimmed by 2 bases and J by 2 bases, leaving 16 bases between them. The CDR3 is CASSYGAGSKAYEQYF. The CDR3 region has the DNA TGTGCCAGCAGTTACGGAGCCGGCAGTAAAGCCTACGAGCAGTACTTC.

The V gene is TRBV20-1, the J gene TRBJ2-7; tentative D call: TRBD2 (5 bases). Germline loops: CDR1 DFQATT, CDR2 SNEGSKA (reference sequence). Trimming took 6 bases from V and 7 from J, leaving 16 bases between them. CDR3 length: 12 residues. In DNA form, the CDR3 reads TGCAGTGCGGCTGACCCGGGCGGGGAGCAGTACTTC. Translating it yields CSAADPGGEQYF.

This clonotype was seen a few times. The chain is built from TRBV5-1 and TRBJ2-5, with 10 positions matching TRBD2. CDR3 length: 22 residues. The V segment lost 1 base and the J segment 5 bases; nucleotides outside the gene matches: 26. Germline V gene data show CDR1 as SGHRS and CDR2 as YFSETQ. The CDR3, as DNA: TGCGCCAGCAGCTTGATAGAAACAGGGGGAATACCCCCGGGACTAGCGTTTGAGACCCAGTACTTC. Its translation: CASSLIETGGIPPGLAFETQYF. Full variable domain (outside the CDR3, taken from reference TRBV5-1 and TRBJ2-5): KAGVTQTPRYLIKTRGQQVTLSCSPISGHRSVSWYQQTPGQGLQFLFEYFSETQRNKGNFPGRFSGRQFSNSRSEMNVSTLELGDSALYLCASSLIETGGIPPGLAFETQYFGPGTRLLVL.

For the CDR3, the DNA is TGTGCCTGCAAGGGGACCACCGGGGAGCTGTTTTTT. Translated, it gives CACKGTTGELFF. The chain is built from TRBV25-1 and TRBJ2-2; D is possibly TRBD1 or TRBD2 (5 bases each). The V gene lost 11 bases and the J gene lost 4 bases, with 11 bases spanning the gap. Germline lookup yields CDR1 MGHDK and CDR2 SYGVNS. CDR3 length equals 12 residues.